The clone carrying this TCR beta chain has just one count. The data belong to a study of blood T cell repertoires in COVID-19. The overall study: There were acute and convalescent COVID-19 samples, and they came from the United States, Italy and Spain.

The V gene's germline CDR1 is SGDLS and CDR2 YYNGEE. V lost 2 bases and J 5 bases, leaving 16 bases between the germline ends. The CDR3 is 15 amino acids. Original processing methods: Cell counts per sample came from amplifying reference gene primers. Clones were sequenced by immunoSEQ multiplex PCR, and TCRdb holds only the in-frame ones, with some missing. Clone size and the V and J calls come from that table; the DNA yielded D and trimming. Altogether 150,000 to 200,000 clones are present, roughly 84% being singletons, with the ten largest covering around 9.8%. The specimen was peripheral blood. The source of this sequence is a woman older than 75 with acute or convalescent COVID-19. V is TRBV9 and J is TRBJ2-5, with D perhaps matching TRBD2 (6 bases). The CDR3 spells CASSVGGVMRETQYF. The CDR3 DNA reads TGTGCCAGCAGCGTCGGGGGAGTGATGAGGGAGACCCAGTACTTC.